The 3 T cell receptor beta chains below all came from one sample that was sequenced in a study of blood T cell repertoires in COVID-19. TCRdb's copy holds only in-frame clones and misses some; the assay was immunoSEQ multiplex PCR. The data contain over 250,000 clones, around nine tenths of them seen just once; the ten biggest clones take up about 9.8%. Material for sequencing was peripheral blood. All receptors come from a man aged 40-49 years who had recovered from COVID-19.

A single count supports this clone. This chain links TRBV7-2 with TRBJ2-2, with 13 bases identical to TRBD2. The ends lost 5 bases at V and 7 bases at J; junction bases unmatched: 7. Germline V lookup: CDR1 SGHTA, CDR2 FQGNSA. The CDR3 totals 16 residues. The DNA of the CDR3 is TGTGCCAGCAGCCTTACACTAGCGGGAGGGGTCGGGGAGCTGTTTTTT. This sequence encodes CASSLTLAGGVGELFF.

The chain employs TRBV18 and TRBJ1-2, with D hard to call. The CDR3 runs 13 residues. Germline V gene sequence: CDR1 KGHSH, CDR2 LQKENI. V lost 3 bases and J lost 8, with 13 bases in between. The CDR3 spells CASSPKLFYGYTF. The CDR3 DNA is TGTGCCAGCTCACCTAAATTATTCTACGGCTACACCTTC.

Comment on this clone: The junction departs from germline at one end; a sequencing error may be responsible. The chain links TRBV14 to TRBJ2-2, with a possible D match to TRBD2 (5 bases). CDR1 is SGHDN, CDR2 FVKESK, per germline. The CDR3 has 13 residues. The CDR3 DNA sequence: TGTGCCAGCAGACAAGCCGGACTCGGGGAGCTGTTTTTT. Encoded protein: CASRQAGLGELFF.